This passage covers 20 T cell receptor beta chains from one sample sequenced in a study of T-cell memory formation after mild COVID-19. Each CDR3 protein is one row after TCRdb ran MiXCR on the 5' RACE reads. The table includes about 250,000 distinct CDR3 sequences, 15% to 17% detected once. Sample: PBMCs or a T cell subset sorted from them (not recorded which). The receptor source for this set is an adult woman who had mild COVID-19 (a few samples of this study predate the infection). Cell type and time point are not known.

This clonotype appeared a few times. The J gene is TRBJ2-1, the V gene TRBV12-3 or TRBV12-4; 8 positions match TRBD1. This CDR3 is built from 14 residues. J gave up 4 bases and V 6 bases, and 5 bases lay outside the gene matches. The CDR3 is CASRQGTGYNEQFF. The CDR3 coding sequence is TGTGCCAGCAGACAGGGGACAGGTTACAATGAGCAGTTCTTC.

The V and J genes are TRBV5-1 and TRBJ2-3, with unresolved D. With 4 bases removed from V and 3 bases from J, the gap between germline ends came to 18 bases. Germline V gene sequence: CDR1 SGHRS, CDR2 YFSETQ. The CDR3 consists of 16 residues. The CDR3 DNA reads TGCGCCAGCAGCCGGACGGTGGGTCCCAGAACAGATACGCAGTATTTT. Its protein is CASSRTVGPRTDTQYF.

This clonotype was seen a handful of times. The chain uses TRBV3-1 and TRBJ2-2, with D hard to call. The CDR3 runs 16 residues. The ends were cut back, 1 base at V and 1 base at J, with 10 bases in the middle. Germline CDR1 reads LGHDT; CDR2 reads YNNKEL (reference sequence). CDR3 nucleotide sequence: TGTGCCAGCAGCCAAGTTATGACCCTGAACACCGGGGAGCTGTTTTTT. It specifies CASSQVMTLNTGELFF.

The chain is built from TRBV7-9 and TRBJ2-5; 11 nucleotides align to TRBD2. The junction had 6 bases not matched to a gene; V was cut back by 4 bases and J by 2 bases. This CDR3 region has 16 residues. The germline V gene encodes CDR1 SEHNR and CDR2 FQNEAQ (reference sequence). The CDR3, as DNA: TGTGCCAGCAGCTACGGGGGACTAGCGGTACAAGAGACCCAGTACTTC. This gives the protein CASSYGGLAVQETQYF.

At least ten counts were recorded for this clonotype. The CDR3 spells CASSLGQGETQYF. The CDR3 region has the DNA TGTGCCAGCAGCCTAGGACAGGGAGAGACCCAGTACTTC. The gene calls are TRBV12-3 or TRBV12-4 and TRBJ2-5; 8 nucleotides line up with TRBD1. This CDR3 spans 13 amino acids. Trimming at V came to 6 bases and at J to 4 bases, leaving 4 bases not matched to a gene.

The rearrangement links TRBV6-6 to TRBJ1-1, with D hard to call. CDR1 MNHNY and CDR2 SVGAGI come from the germline V gene (reference sequence). The CDR3 totals 15 residues. The CDR3: CVKQLPARQTTEAFF. The CDR3 nucleotides read TGTGTAAAGCAGTTGCCCGCCAGGCAGACCACTGAAGCTTTCTTT.

The sample holds many counts of this clonotype. The chain employs TRBV7-3 and TRBJ2-3; D is uncertain. There are 13 residues in the CDR3. V was cut by 4 bases and J by 5 bases, with 10 bases left in between. Germline assignment: CDR1 SGHTA and CDR2 FQGTGA. The CDR3 DNA is TGTGCCAGCAGCTCAATCCGCCAAGATACGCAGTATTTT. Translated: CASSSIRQDTQYF.

DNA of the CDR3: TGTGCCAGCACCTTAGGAGGACAGGGGACAGATACGCAGTATTTT. Amino acid sequence: CASTLGGQGTDTQYF. This chain joins TRBV25-1 and TRBJ2-3, with 9 bases that match TRBD1. This CDR3 spans 15 amino acids. Germline V gives CDR1 MGHDK, CDR2 SYGVNS. V gave up 7 bases and J gave up 3 bases; unmatched junction bases: 8. The full variable domain, with the rest looked up from reference TRBV25-1 and TRBJ2-3, is EADIYQTPRYLVIGTGKKITLECSQTMGHDKMYWYQQDPGMELHLIHYSYGVNSTEKGDLSSESTVSRIRTEHFPLTLESARPSHTSQYLCASTLGGQGTDTQYFGPGTRLTVL.

The CDR3 DNA sequence: TGTGCCAGCAGCGACAGGGTAGCCGAGACCCAGTACTTC. Its translation is CASSDRVAETQYF. The V and J genes are TRBV5-6 and TRBJ2-5, with 7 nucleotides matching TRBD1. With V trimmed by 4 bases and J by 5 bases, 5 bases remained unmatched. The CDR3 is made up of 13 amino acids. In germline, CDR1 is SGHDT, CDR2 YYEEEE.

The CDR3 DNA follows: TGTGCCAGCAGCTTTGACACGGGGGTTGGCGAAGCTTTCTTT. Its protein product is CASSFDTGVGEAFF. The chain couples TRBV7-2 to TRBJ1-1, with D possibly TRBD1 on 5 matching bases. With 3 bases removed from V and 8 bases from J, the gap between germline ends came to 16 bases. In germline, CDR1 is SGHTA, CDR2 FQGNSA. The length of the CDR3 is 14 residues. Filled out from reference TRBV7-2 and TRBJ1-1, the complete variable domain reads GAGVSQSPSNKVTEKGKDVELRCDPISGHTALYWYRQSLGQGLEFLIYFQGNSAPDKSGLPSDRFSAERTGGSVSTLTIQRTQQEDSAVYLCASSFDTGVGEAFFGQGTRLTVV.

The rearrangement joins TRBV27 to TRBJ2-1, with D maybe TRBD1 (5 bases). Trimming left V 1 base short and J 8 bases short, with 9 bases between. Germline V gene data show CDR1 as MNHEY and CDR2 as SMNVEV (reference sequence). The CDR3 is 13 residues long. The CDR3: CASSLLRQYEQFF. Here the CDR3 DNA reads TGTGCCAGCAGTTTATTGCGACAGTATGAGCAGTTCTTC.

This chain joins TRBV20-1 and TRBJ1-1; D uncertain. Between the trimmed V and J ends, which lost 0 bases and 4 bases, there was a span of 12 bases. The CDR3 is 14 residues long. Looked up from germline, CDR1 is DFQATT and CDR2 is SNEGSKA (reference sequence). The CDR3 loop reads CSARDQGRGTEAFF. Written as DNA, the CDR3 is TGCAGTGCTAGAGATCAAGGCCGGGGCACTGAAGCTTTCTTT.

This clonotype occurred a few times. The chain recombines TRBV11-2 with TRBJ2-1, with D perhaps TRBD2 (7 bases). The CDR3 spans 16 residues. Looked up from germline, CDR1 is SGHAT and CDR2 is FQNNGV. With 0 bases removed from V and 0 bases from J, the gap between germline ends came to 9 bases. DNA for the CDR3: TGTGCCAGCAGCTTAGATGGGGGGGCCTCCTACAATGAGCAGTTCTTC. Residues: CASSLDGGASYNEQFF.

The chain carries TRBV7-8 and TRBJ2-6; D is possibly TRBD1 or TRBD2 (5 bases each). The V end was cut by 5 bases, the J end by 0 bases, with 17 bases between. Germline lookup yields CDR1 SGHVS and CDR2 FQNEAQ. This CDR3 has 18 residues. The CDR3 bases are TGTGCCAGCAGCCCAAGACAGCGGATAAGCTCTGGGGCCAACGTCCTGACTTTC. Amino acids: CASSPRQRISSGANVLTF.

CDR3 nucleotides: TGCAGCGCTGGTTCAGGGGGGGGCTACACCTTC. It encodes CSAGSGGGYTF. The chain has TRBV29-1 and TRBJ1-2; the match to TRBD1 covers 7 bases. The CDR3 length is 11 residues. Germline V gene data show CDR1 as SQVTM and CDR2 as ANQGSEA. The J segment lost 8 bases and the V segment lost 7 bases, leaving 7 bases of the junction unmatched.

This clonotype was counted only a few times. The chain combines TRBV3-1 with TRBJ1-1, with D tentatively TRBD1 (5 bases). The CDR3 runs to 12 residues. Germline-derived CDR1 and CDR2 are LGHDT and YNNKEL (reference sequence). V was clipped by 4 bases and J by 11 bases, with 14 bases between them. CDR3 loop: CASSPTGGSAFF. DNA of the CDR3: TGTGCCAGCAGCCCGACCGGGGGATCCGCTTTCTTT.

The rearrangement joins TRBV5-1 to TRBJ1-2, with 9 positions matching TRBD1. With V trimmed by 4 bases and J by 4 bases, 8 bases remained unmatched. Per germline, CDR1 SGHRS and CDR2 YFSETQ. The CDR3 totals 15 residues. Here the CDR3 DNA reads TGCGCCAGCAGCGGTCTTACAGGGGGCCCCTATGGCTACACCTTC. As protein: CASSGLTGGPYGYTF.

The CDR3 reads CASSLKGRTVPGELFF. The CDR3 nucleotides read TGTGCCAGCAGCCTCAAGGGCCGAACGGTCCCCGGGGAGCTGTTTTTT. The chain uses TRBV12-3 or TRBV12-4 and TRBJ2-2, with no clear D. V was cut by 6 bases and J by 6 bases, with 20 bases left in between. The CDR3 length is 16 residues.

The chain carries TRBV20-1 and TRBJ2-1; 9 positions match TRBD2. Germline values: CDR1 DFQATT, CDR2 SNEGSKA (reference sequence). The junction had 10 bases not matched to a gene; V was cut back by 3 bases and J by 13 bases. This CDR3 is built from 13 residues. In DNA, the CDR3 is TGCAGTGCTAGGGGACTAGGCGGGGGGGAACAGTTCTTC. Translation: CSARGLGGGEQFF.

CDR3 region: CASSEVGDPTPQHF. The CDR3 coding sequence is TGTGCCAGCAGTGAAGTGGGAGACCCGACGCCCCAGCATTTT. The V and J genes are TRBV6-1 and TRBJ1-5; D remains ambiguous. This CDR3 spans 14 amino acids. V gave up 1 base and J gave up 9 bases, with 13 bases separating them. Germline CDR1 reads MNHNS; CDR2 reads SASEGT.